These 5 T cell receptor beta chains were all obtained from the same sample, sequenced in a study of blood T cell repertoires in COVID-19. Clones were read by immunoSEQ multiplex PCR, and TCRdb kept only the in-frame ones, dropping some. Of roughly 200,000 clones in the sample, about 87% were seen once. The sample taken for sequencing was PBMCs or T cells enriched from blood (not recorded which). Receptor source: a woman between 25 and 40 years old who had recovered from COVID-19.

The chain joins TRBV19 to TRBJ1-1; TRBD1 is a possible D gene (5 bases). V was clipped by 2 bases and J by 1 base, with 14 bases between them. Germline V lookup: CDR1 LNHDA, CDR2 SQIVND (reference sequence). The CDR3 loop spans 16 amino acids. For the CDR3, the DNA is TGTGCCAGTAGTATACAGGGTGTGGGCCCGAACACTGAAGCTTTCTTT. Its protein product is CASSIQGVGPNTEAFF.

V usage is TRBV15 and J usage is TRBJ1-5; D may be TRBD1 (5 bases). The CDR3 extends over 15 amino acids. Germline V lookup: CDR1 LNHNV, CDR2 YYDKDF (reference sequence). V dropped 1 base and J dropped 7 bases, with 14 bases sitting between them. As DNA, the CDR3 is TGTGCCACCAGCAGAGGCCAGGGTGACGGGCAGCCCCAGCATTTT. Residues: CATSRGQGDGQPQHF.

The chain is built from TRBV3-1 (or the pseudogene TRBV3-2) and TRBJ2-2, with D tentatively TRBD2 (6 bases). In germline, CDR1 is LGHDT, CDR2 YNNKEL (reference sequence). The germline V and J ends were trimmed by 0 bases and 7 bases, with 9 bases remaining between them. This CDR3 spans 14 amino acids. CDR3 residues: CASSQDLRGGELFF. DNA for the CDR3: TGTGCCAGCAGCCAAGATCTGCGGGGCGGGGAGCTGTTTTTT.

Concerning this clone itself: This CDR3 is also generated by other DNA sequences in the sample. The CDR3 region has the DNA TGTGCCAGCTCACCATTAGGGCAGGGGTACGAGCAGTACTTC. Its translation is CASSPLGQGYEQYF. The chain is built from TRBV18 and TRBJ2-7; tentatively, D is TRBD1 (6 bases). V was shortened by 2 bases and J by 4 bases, with 12 bases between the two germline ends. The V gene's germline CDR1 is KGHSH and CDR2 LQKENI. The CDR3 spans 14 residues.

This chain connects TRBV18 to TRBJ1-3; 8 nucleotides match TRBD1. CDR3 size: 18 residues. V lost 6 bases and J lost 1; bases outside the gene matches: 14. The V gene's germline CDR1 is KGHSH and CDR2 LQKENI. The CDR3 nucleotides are TGTGCCAGCTCCCGAGGACAGGGCGAATGGATATCTGGAAACACCATATATTTT. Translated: CASSRGQGEWISGNTIYF.